These T cell receptor beta chains were read from a single sample in a study of T cell repertoires and Cas9 in healthy adults. Assay used: immunoSEQ multiplex PCR; TCRdb lists only in-frame clones, some missing. Among about 1,500 clones listed, about 92% were seen once. The sequencing sample was made of SpCas9-reactive CD4+ effector T cells (CD137+, CD154-, CD25-, CD127+) from PBMCs; culture status not recorded. The source of these receptors is a human donor in good health. CDR3s include the opening cysteine and the closing phenylalanine or tryptophan. The D gene is left open where the match is weak. The size field is filled for only some rows; it gives once, few, many or a size class.

j_call clone_size d_call v_call cdr3_nt cdr3_aa
TRBJ2-2 few TRBD2 TRBV9 TGTGCCAGCAGCCTGGGGGGGGAATCCACCGGGGAGCTGTTTTTT CASSLGGESTGELFF
TRBJ1-2 once - TRBV6-5 TGTGCCAGCACCCGATTCAAAGGAGCCTCCTATGGCTACACCTTC CASTRFKGASYGYTF
TRBJ2-1 - - TRBV11-2 TGTGCCAGCAGCCCCGGAGTGCGTGAGCAGTTCTTC CASSPGVREQFF
TRBJ2-2 - - TRBV15 TGTGCCACCAGCAGAGATCTCCTCAGTGGAACTGTCACCGGGGAGCTGTTTTTT CATSRDLLSGTVTGELFF
TRBJ1-1 - TRBD1 TRBV6-5 TGTGCCAGCAGTTACTCCACAGGGGTGATGGGCACTGAAGCTTTCTTT CASSYSTGVMGTEAFF
TRBJ2-1 - - TRBV21-1 TGTGCCAGCCAAAAGGGACTGACGTTTGAGCAGTTCTTC CASQKGLTFEQFF
TRBJ2-3 - - TRBV7-2 TGTGCCAGCAGCTTACAGGGAAGGAGGGGAACAGATACGCAGTATTTT CASSLQGRRGTDTQYF
TRBJ1-2 - - TRBV25-1 TGTGCCAGCAGTGGAAATACTGACCGCTATGGCTACACCTTC CASSGNTDRYGYTF
TRBJ1-1 - - TRBV7-2 TGTGCCAGCAGCTTGTCCGGCGGCGGAACTGAAGCTTTCTTT CASSLSGGGTEAFF
TRBJ1-1 - - TRBV29-1 TGCAGCGTTGCGGACAGTGGTGAAGCTTTCTTT CSVADSGEAFF
TRBJ2-3 - - TRBV2 TGTGCCAGCAGTGTAGCTGATACGCAGTATTTT CASSVADTQYF
TRBJ2-2 - - TRBV4-2 TGTGCCAGCAGCCAAGATTTAGGGGGGGGTGTTAACACCGGGGAGCTGTTTTTT CASSQDLGGGVNTGELFF
TRBJ1-1 - - TRBV7-8 TGTGCCAGCAGCTTTTCGGTCCTAAACACTGAAGCTTTCTTT CASSFSVLNTEAFF
TRBJ2-1 - TRBD1 TRBV2 TGTGCCAGCTCAGGACAGGGCTCAGGAGAGCAGTTCTTC CASSGQGSGEQFF
TRBJ1-3 once - TRBV5-4 TGTGCCAGCAGCTTGGAAACCGGGGGGCCAAACACCATATATTTT CASSLETGGPNTIYF
TRBJ2-3 - - TRBV5-1 TGCGCCAGCACGAACCAGGGTTCCCCAGCAGATACGCAGTATTTT CASTNQGSPADTQYF
TRBJ2-3 - - TRBV20-1 TGCAGTGCCACCGAGGGGGATACGCAGTATTTT CSATEGDTQYF
TRBJ2-5 - - TRBV5-4 TGTGCCAGCAGCGATACCCCGGGAAGACAAGAGACCCAGTACTTC CASSDTPGRQETQYF
TRBJ1-1 - - TRBV11-3 TGTGCCAGCAGCGCCGTGAGGGGGGACACTGAAGCTTTCTTT CASSAVRGDTEAFF
TRBJ2-5 - TRBD2 TRBV30 TGTGCCTGGGGAGCGGGGGGGCCCTTTACTCAAGAGACCCAGTACTTC CAWGAGGPFTQETQYF
TRBJ2-6 - - TRBV1 TGCACCAGCAGGGGCTATAGTCGGGCCAACGTCCTGACTTTC CTSRGYSRANVLTF
TRBJ1-3 - - TRBV7-8 TGTGCCAGCAGCTTAGTACGGGGGCGAAACACCATATATTTT CASSLVRGRNTIYF
TRBJ1-1 - - TRBV7-2 TGTGCCAGCAGCTTAGAGGCGCGGAGAAACACTGAAGCTTTCTTT CASSLEARRNTEAFF
TRBJ1-4 - - TRBV7-2 TGTGCCAGCAGCCCCCGTCGGACAACTAATGAAAAACTGTTTTTT CASSPRRTTNEKLFF